These T cell receptor delta chains were read from a single sample in a study of Vδ1+ human thymocytes. With CATT, TCRdb re-called clones from the multiplex PCR reads. The repertoire holds some 54,000 delta-chain clones, about 16% seen once, with roughly 0.46% in the top ten. Sequencing input: Vdelta1+ gamma-delta thymocytes from the thymus. These receptors came from a boy under two years old who had congenital heart surgery. Both conserved end residues are part of each CDR3. The D gene is left open where the match is weak. The size of a clone is reported for some rows only, either as once, few or many, or as a class for expanded clones.

v_gene	d_gene	j_gene	len	abundance	CDR3nt	CDR3aa
TRDV1	TRDD3	TRDJ1	18	.	TGTGCTCTTGGGACACTACTGGGGGATACACCTAGCACCGATAAACTCATCTTT	CALGTLLGDTPSTDKLIF
TRDV1	TRDD3	TRDJ1	18	.	TGTGCTCTTGGGGAACAGCCTAACCTGTACTGGGGGTGTTGCAAACTCATCTTT	CALGEQPNLYWGCCKLIF
TRDV1	TRDD3	TRDJ1	22	.	TGTGCTCTTGGGGAACGGTATCGGTTGCCCCTACTGGGGGATCCTTCACGCGATAAACTCATCTTT	CALGERYRLPLLGDPSRDKLIF
TRDV1	TRDD3	TRDJ1	18	.	TGTGCTCTTGGGGAGGTTACTGGGGGATTACATCACACCGATAAACTCATCTTT	CALGEVTGGLHHTDKLIF
TRDV1	TRDD3	TRDJ1	18	.	TGTGCTCTTGGGGAATCTGCCTTTGCTGGGGGGTACACCGATAAACTCATCTTT	CALGESAFAGGYTDKLIF
TRDV1	.	TRDJ1	14	few	TGTGCTCTTGGGATTCCTTCGTTCACCGATAAACTCATCTTT	CALGIPSFTDKLIF
TRDV1	TRDD3	TRDJ1	19	few	TGTGCTCTTGGGGAACTTCCTCCGTCCGTCCCTACTGGGGCTTTAGGACTCATCTTT	CALGELPPSVPTGALGLIF
TRDV1	TRDD2	TRDJ1	15	few	TGTGCTCTTGGGGAGGTTCCTACCGAAAGCGATAAACTCATCTTT	CALGEVPTESDKLIF
TRDV1	TRDD3	TRDJ1	18	once	TGTGCTCTTGGGCCGTTAGGGGGCTGGGGGAAGTACACCGATAAACTCATCTTT	CALGPLGGWGKYTDKLIF
TRDV1	TRDD3	TRDJ1	20	.	TGTGCTCTTGGGGGTCCACTTCGGATTGGGGGATACGAGGGCACCGATAAACTCATCTTT	CALGGPLRIGGYEGTDKLIF
TRDV1	TRDD3	TRDJ1	23	.	TGTGCTCTTGGGGAACCCCGTCCTGCAAACGGGCTACTGGGGGTCCCTTACACCGATAAACTCATCTTT	CALGEPRPANGLLGVPYTDKLIF
TRDV1	TRDD3	TRDJ1	19	.	TGTGCTCTTGGGGAATGGCCCCCCCCAGTACTGGGGATAGACGATAAACTCATCTTT	CALGEWPPPVLGIDDKLIF
TRDV3	.	TRDJ1	16	.	TGTGCCTTCCTCTACGGCGTAGGGGGAACAGACGATAAACTCATCTTT	CAFLYGVGGTDDKLIF
TRDV1	TRDD3	TRDJ1	14	.	TGTGCTCTTGGGAAAAGGGGGGGGATACCTAAACTCATCTTT	CALGKRGGIPKLIF
TRDV1	TRDD3	TRDJ1	21	.	TGTGCTCTTGGGCCGCCGCCTTCCTACTCTGGGGGATACCAGTACACCGATAAACTCATCTTT	CALGPPPSYSGGYQYTDKLIF
TRDV2	.	TRDJ1	20	few	TGTGCCTGTGACACCGGTGCCGGGAGCCATCTTACTGGGTACACCGATAAACCCATCTTT	CACDTGAGSHLTGYTDKPIF
TRDV1	.	TRDJ1	14	.	TGTGCTCTTGGGGAACTAAGCCCAGACGATAAACTCATCTTT	CALGELSPDDKLIF
TRDV1	.	TRDJ1	19	few	TGTGCTCTTGGGGAACGGGGTCCTACCCCTACTCCGTACACCGATAAACTCATCTTT	CALGERGPTPTPYTDKLIF
TRDV1	TRDD3	TRDJ1	16	few	TGTGCTCTTGGGCGAACTGGGGGATGGGACACCGATAAACTCATCTTT	CALGRTGGWDTDKLIF
TRDV1	.	TRDJ1	21	.	TGTGCTCTTGGGGAACTAGTCGGCGTCCTACAATACTGGGGCACTACCGATAAACTCATCTTT	CALGELVGVLQYWGTTDKLIF
TRDV2	.	TRDJ1	12	medium-sized	TGTGCCTGTGACACCGACACCGATAAACTCATCTTT	CACDTDTDKLIF
TRDV1	TRDD3	TRDJ1	22	.	TGTGCTCTTGGGATCCGTGGAACACAACCTTACTGGGGGATACGCGACACCGATAAACTCATCTTT	CALGIRGTQPYWGIRDTDKLIF
TRDV1	.	TRDJ1	16	.	TGTGCTCTTGGATCCTGCTTTTCTGAAAGTGCCGATAAACTCATCTTT	CALGSCFSESADKLIF
TRDV1	TRDD3	TRDJ1	16	.	TGTGCTCTTGGGGTGCCTCCCTGGGGGATACCCGATAAACTCATCTTT	CALGVPPWGIPDKLIF
TRDV2	TRDD3	TRDJ1	21	few	TGTGCCTGTGACACCCCGACTGGGGGGAGCAGAAAATGGGACGGGGCCGATAAACCCATCTTT	CACDTPTGGSRKWDGADKPIF
TRDV1	TRDD3	TRDJ1	23	.	TGTGCTCTTGGGGACCCTGGCTGCCTGAGGGAACTGGGGACTCGTTCGTACACCGATAAACTCATCTTT	CALGDPGCLRELGTRSYTDKLIF
TRDV1	.	TRDJ1	13	few	TGTGCTCTTGGGGAACTCAGCCCTACGGGACTCATCTTT	CALGELSPTGLIF
TRDV1	TRDD3	TRDJ1	17	.	TGTGCTCTTGGGGAATCTCCCAGGGGGATACAGGGCGATAAACTCATCTTT	CALGESPRGIQGDKLIF
TRDV1	TRDD3	TRDJ1	20	few	TGTGCTCTTGGGGAACTAGGGATGACTGGGGGATCCAGGTACACCGATAAACTCATCTTT	CALGELGMTGGSRYTDKLIF
TRDV1	TRDD3	TRDJ1	19	.	TGTGCTCTTGGGGAAAAAATTCCGAGCTGGGGGATACCAGCCGATAAACTCATCTTT	CALGEKIPSWGIPADKLIF
TRDV1	TRDD2	TRDJ1	20	few	TGTGCTCTTGGGGAACTTCCCGACCATCTTCCTACGCGGCCAACCGATAAACTCATCTTT	CALGELPDHLPTRPTDKLIF
TRDV1	TRDD3	TRDJ1	22	few	TGTGCTCTTGGGGAACTTAGACCTACTCCATACTGGGGGATACGCCCGGTCGATAAACTCATCTTT	CALGELRPTPYWGIRPVDKLIF
TRDV1	TRDD3	TRDJ1	19	.	TGTGCTCTTGGGGAAACCCCTGAAATTCCCAGGGGATACGCCGATAAACTCATCTTT	CALGETPEIPRGYADKLIF
TRDV1	TRDD3	TRDJ1	18	few	TGTGCTCTTGGGGAAGAAGCGACTGGGGGCCCCTACACCGATAAACTCATCTTT	CALGEEATGGPYTDKLIF
TRDV1	TRDD3	TRDJ1	23	.	TGTGCTCTTGGGGAACTTGACGAGCCAACGCTATCAACTGGGGGATACGCGTCAGTTAAACTCATCTTT	CALGELDEPTLSTGGYASVKLIF
TRDV1	TRDD3	TRDJ1	16	few	TGTGCTCTCCACCTCCTGATACTGGGGGACGTCGATAAACTCATCTTT	CALHLLILGDVDKLIF
TRDV1	TRDD3	TRDJ1	16	once	TGTGCTCTTGGAAGGGGGTACTGGGGGGGGATCGATAAACTCATCTTT	CALGRGYWGGIDKLIF
TRDV1	TRDD2	TRDJ1	20	.	TGTGCTCTTGGGGAACTAGATCCACCTTCCTACGGGACGTACACCGATAAACTCATCTTT	CALGELDPPSYGTYTDKLIF
TRDV1	TRDD3	TRDJ1	18	few	TGTGCTCTTGGGGTTTTCGGCCTCCCTAACGCGTGGGGGATGGGACTCATCTTT	CALGVFGLPNAWGMGLIF
TRDV1	TRDD3	TRDJ1	18	.	TGTGCTCTTGGGAGAACATCTACGTTGGGGGGATACAGCGATAAACTCATCTTT	CALGRTSTLGGYSDKLIF
TRDV1	TRDD2	TRDJ1	21	few	TGTGCTCTTGGGTTTCCCTTCCTAAATCTACTCGATGTAAGAGGCACCGATAAACTCATCTTT	CALGFPFLNLLDVRGTDKLIF
TRDV1	TRDD3	TRDJ1	25	few	TGTGCTCTTGGGGACGGATCCGTTCACCCCCGTACTGGGGGATGTTATGAGAATTACACCGATAAACTCATCTTT	CALGDGSVHPRTGGCYENYTDKLIF
TRDV1	TRDD3	TRDJ1	20	.	TGTGCTCTTGGGGAACCCGAGACAAGGATACGCGGGCGATACACCGATAAACTCATCTTT	CALGEPETRIRGRYTDKLIF
TRDV1	.	TRDJ3	15	.	TGTGCTCTTGGCATCCGCTCCTGGGACACCCGACAGATGTTTTTC	CALGIRSWDTRQMFF
TRDV1	.	TRDJ1	15	.	TGTGCTCTTGGGGAACCTCTTTCCTTCACCGATAAACTCATCTTT	CALGEPLSFTDKLIF
TRDV1	TRDD3	TRDJ1	23	.	TGTGCTCTTGGGGAACCCACCGGGTGTCCGCGGGGATACGCTACCCCGTACACCGATAAACTCATCTTT	CALGEPTGCPRGYATPYTDKLIF
TRDV1	TRDD3	TRDJ1	26	few	TGTGCTCTTGGGGAACCCGGCCCTTCCTACGCCTTACTGGGGGATACCAGGGGGGGGTACACCGATAAACTCATCTTT	CALGEPGPSYALLGDTRGGYTDKLIF
TRDV1	TRDD3	TRDJ1	18	.	TGTGCTCTTGGGGGTATACGAAGGTGGGGGATAGGCACCGATAAACTCATCTTT	CALGGIRRWGIGTDKLIF
TRDV1	.	TRDJ1	23	few	TGTGCTCTTGGGGGGGGGGCCTTCTTTTGTACCTCCGGGATAGGGCCCCTCACCGATAAACTCATCTTT	CALGGGAFFCTSGIGPLTDKLIF
TRDV2	TRDD3	TRDJ1	13	.	TGTGCCTGTCAAATACTGGGGGTTGCTTTACTCATCTTT	CACQILGVALLIF
TRDV1	TRDD3	TRDJ1	18	.	TGTGCTCTTGGGGAACTCCTACTGGGGGATAACTCAGGCGATAAACTCATCTTT	CALGELLLGDNSGDKLIF
TRDV1	.	TRDJ1	20	.	TGTGCTCTTGGGGAACCGCCCCTTTCCTACAGATGGGGGTACACCGATAAACTCATCTTT	CALGEPPLSYRWGYTDKLIF